This T cell receptor (beta chain) was profiled in a study of memory CD4+ T cells and cytomegalovirus serostatus. The repertoire was sequenced with immunoSEQ multiplex PCR; TCRdb's copy has only in-frame clones and lacks some. Of tens of thousands of clones in the sample, around 78% are singletons; the top ten hold roughly 0.84%. Single viable CD3+CD4+CD8-CD45RO+ cells were sorted as the memory CD4+ T cells. The CDR3 runs 12 residues. The V end lost 0 bases, the J end lost 6 bases, and 0 bases lay between the germline ends. Germline V gives CDR1 SEHNR, CDR2 FQNEAQ (reference sequence). The rearrangement links TRBV7-9 to TRBJ1-6; D not resolved. The receptor's source is an adult in good health and CMV-seronegative. Sequenced sample: memory CD4+ T cells from blood. The CDR3 sequence: CASSLANSPLHF. The CDR3, as DNA: TGTGCCAGCAGCTTAGCTAATTCACCCCTCCACTTT. Filled out from reference TRBV7-9 and TRBJ1-6, the complete variable domain reads DTGVSQNPRHKITKRGQNVTFRCDPISEHNRLYWYRQTLGQGPEFLTYFQNEAQLEKSRLLSDRFSAERPKGSFSTLEIQRTEQGDSAMYLCASSLANSPLHFGNGTRLTVT.